Shown below are 12 T cell receptor beta chains from a single sample sequenced in a study of CD8 T cells in ankylosing spondylitis. Study-level findings and limits: Among TCR beta sequences, a motif of several highly homologous variants appeared characteristic of ankylosing spondylitis blood.

TCRdb fed the 5' RACE reads into MiXCR, producing one record per CDR3 protein. The sample holds over 700,000 distinct CDR3 sequences, around 17% seen once. Their cognate antigens are unknown. The sequenced sample consisted of blood, either unsorted or a sorted T cell fraction (not recorded which). The receptors stem from a male donor with ankylosing spondylitis.

The chain employs TRBV20-1 and TRBJ2-1; no definite D call. This CDR3 spans 17 amino acids. Germline CDR1 is DFQATT and CDR2 is SNEGSKA (reference sequence). The germline V and J ends were trimmed by 0 bases and 5 bases, with 20 bases remaining between them. Written as DNA, the CDR3 is TGCAGTGCTAGAGATGCACCTCGGAGAAGCTTCAACAATGAGCAGTTCTTC. This sequence encodes CSARDAPRRSFNNEQFF.

This clonotype was counted only a few times. The chain carries TRBV7-2 and TRBJ2-5; D is tentatively TRBD1 or TRBD2 (5 bases each). This CDR3 region has 15 residues. CDR1 and CDR2 (germline): SGHTA, FQGNSA. V shed 5 bases and J shed 2 bases, with 15 bases lying between them. The CDR3 loop is CASSQRRTLQETQYF. As DNA, the CDR3 is TGTGCCAGCAGCCAAAGGAGGACACTTCAAGAGACCCAGTACTTC.

In its sample, this clonotype was seen a few times. J is TRBJ2-3 and V is TRBV6-1; 8 bases line up with TRBD1. In germline, CDR1 is MNHNS, CDR2 SASEGT. After removal of 8 bases from V and 2 bases from J, the junction contained 6 bases not matched to a gene. This CDR3 has 14 residues. CDR3 in amino acids: CASRAGGVTDTQYF. The CDR3 DNA sequence: TGTGCCAGCCGCGCAGGGGGCGTCACAGATACGCAGTATTTT.

This clonotype was detected a few times. The genes are TRBV20-1 and TRBJ2-5; D possibly uses TRBD1 or TRBD2 (6 bases each). This CDR3 has 15 amino acids. The ends were cut back, 5 bases at V and 0 bases at J, with 16 bases in the middle. The germline V gene encodes CDR1 DFQATT and CDR2 SNEGSKA (reference sequence). The CDR3 DNA reads as TGCAGTGCTGCTGGGGGGCTGGCGTACCAAGAGACCCAGTACTTC. It codes for CSAAGGLAYQETQYF.

This clonotype was seen many times. The chain carries TRBV5-1 and TRBJ1-1; tentatively, D is TRBD1 (6 bases). Between the trimmed V and J ends, which lost 0 bases and 6 bases, there was a span of 9 bases. This CDR3 has 13 amino acids. In germline, CDR1 is SGHRS, CDR2 YFSETQ. Written as DNA, the CDR3 is TGCGCCAGCAGCTTGGAAGGGGGTTCTGAAGCTTTCTTT. It codes for CASSLEGGSEAFF.

The chain uses TRBV6-5 and TRBJ2-1; 13 nucleotides agree with TRBD2. CDR3 length equals 15 residues. Germline V CDR1 and CDR2: MNHEY, SVGAGI. Trimming removed 6 bases from V and 10 bases from J; junction bases left unmatched: 9. CDR3 nucleotide sequence: TGTGCCAGCAGCTACACTAGCGGGAGGGCGCGGGAGCAGTTCTTC. This encodes CASSYTSGRAREQFF.

This clonotype was seen at least ten times. The chain combines TRBV18 with TRBJ2-3; no reliable D call. V was cut by 4 bases and J by 8 bases, with 25 bases left in between. The CDR3 totals 17 residues. CDR1 is KGHSH, CDR2 LQKENI, per germline. The CDR3 spells CASSLIVSIHSSATQYF. The CDR3 DNA follows: TGTGCCAGCTCACTAATCGTGTCAATCCACTCGTCAGCTACGCAGTATTTT.

This clonotype was picked up a small number of times. V gene TRBV12-3 or TRBV12-4 combines with J gene TRBJ2-7, with D tentatively TRBD1 (5 bases). V dropped 1 base and J dropped 6 bases, with 13 bases sitting between them. CDR3 length: 14 amino acids. The CDR3 coding sequence is TGTGCCAGCAGTTTAGGACCTCAGGGCTCCGAGCAGTACTTC. Protein sequence: CASSLGPQGSEQYF.

This clonotype was seen many times. The chain carries TRBV3-1 and TRBJ1-1; 7 nucleotides match TRBD1. V dropped 4 bases and J dropped 0; count of bases not matched to a gene: 8. This CDR3 has 16 residues. Germline V lookup: CDR1 LGHDT, CDR2 YNNKEL (reference sequence). Written as DNA, the CDR3 is TGTGCCAGCAGCCCACAGGGAAGGGGGCTGAACACTGAAGCTTTCTTT. Residues: CASSPQGRGLNTEAFF.

The J gene is TRBJ2-2, the V gene TRBV7-8; 7 bases agree with TRBD2. V lost 2 bases and J lost 0; bases outside the gene matches: 6. The CDR3 runs to 17 residues. Germline-derived CDR1 and CDR2 are SGHVS and FQNEAQ. The CDR3 here is CASSLWFGTTNTGELFF. The CDR3 DNA reads as TGTGCCAGCAGCTTATGGTTTGGGACTACGAACACCGGGGAGCTGTTTTTT.

The V gene is TRBV20-1, the J gene TRBJ2-4; D perhaps matches TRBD1 (5 bases). Germline V gene lookup returns CDR1 DFQATT and CDR2 SNEGSKA (reference sequence). CDR3 length: 15 amino acids. Trimming shortened V by 0 bases and J by 8 bases, and 17 bases separated the two germline ends. The DNA of the CDR3 is TGCAGTGCTAGAGACGCGACTGGGGCTGGTGACATTCAGTACTTC. It is translated as CSARDATGAGDIQYF.

The sample holds a few counts of this clonotype. The genes are TRBV7-2 and TRBJ2-1; 7 nucleotides align to TRBD1. The CDR3 consists of 15 residues. The germline CDR1 and CDR2 sequences are SGHTA and FQGNSA. J lost 8 bases, V lost 5 bases, and 12 bases had no gene match. CDR3 residues: CASSGRDRGSYEQFF. The CDR3 DNA follows: TGTGCCAGCAGCGGCCGGGACAGAGGAAGCTATGAGCAGTTCTTC.